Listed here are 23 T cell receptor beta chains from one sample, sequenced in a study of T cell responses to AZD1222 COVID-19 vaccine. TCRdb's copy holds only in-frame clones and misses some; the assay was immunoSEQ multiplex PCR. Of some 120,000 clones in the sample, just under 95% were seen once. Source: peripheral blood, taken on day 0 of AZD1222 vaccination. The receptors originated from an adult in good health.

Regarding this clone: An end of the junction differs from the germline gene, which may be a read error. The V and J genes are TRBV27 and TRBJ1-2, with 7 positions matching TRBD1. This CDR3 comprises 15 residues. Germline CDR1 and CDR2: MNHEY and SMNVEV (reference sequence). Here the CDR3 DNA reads TGTGCCGGCAGTCCATGGGAGGGGGCGCGGGAGGGCTACACCTTC. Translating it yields CAGSPWEGAREGYTF.

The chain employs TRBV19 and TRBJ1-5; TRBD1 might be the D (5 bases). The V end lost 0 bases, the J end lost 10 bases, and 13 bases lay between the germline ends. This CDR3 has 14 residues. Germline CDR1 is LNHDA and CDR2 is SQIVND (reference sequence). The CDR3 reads CASSIDGTLGPQHF. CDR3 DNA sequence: TGTGCCAGTAGTATAGACGGGACTTTAGGCCCCCAGCATTTT.

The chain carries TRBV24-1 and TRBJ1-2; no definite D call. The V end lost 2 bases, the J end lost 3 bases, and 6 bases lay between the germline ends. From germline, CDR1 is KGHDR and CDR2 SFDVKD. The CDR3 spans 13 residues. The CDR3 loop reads CATSDSGDYGYTF. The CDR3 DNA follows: TGTGCCACCAGTGATTCTGGGGACTATGGCTACACCTTC.

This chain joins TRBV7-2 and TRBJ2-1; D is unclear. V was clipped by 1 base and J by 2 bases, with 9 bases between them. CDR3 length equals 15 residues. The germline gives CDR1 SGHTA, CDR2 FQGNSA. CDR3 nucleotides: TGTGCCAGCAGCTTAGGTCTTGGAGCCTACAATGAGCAGTTCTTC. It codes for CASSLGLGAYNEQFF.

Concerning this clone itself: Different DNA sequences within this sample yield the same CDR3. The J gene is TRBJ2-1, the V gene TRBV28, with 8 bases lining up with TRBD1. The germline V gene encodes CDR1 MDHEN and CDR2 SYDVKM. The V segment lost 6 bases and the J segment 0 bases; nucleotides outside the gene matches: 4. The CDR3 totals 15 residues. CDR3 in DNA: TGTGCCAGCAGGCCCGGGACAGGCTCCTACAATGAGCAGTTCTTC. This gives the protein CASRPGTGSYNEQFF.

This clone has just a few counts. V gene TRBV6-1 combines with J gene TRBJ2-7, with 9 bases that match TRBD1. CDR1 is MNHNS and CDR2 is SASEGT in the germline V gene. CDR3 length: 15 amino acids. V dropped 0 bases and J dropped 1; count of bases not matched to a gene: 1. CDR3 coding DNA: TGTGCCAGCAGTGAAGCGGGGACAGGGTCCTACGAGCAGTACTTC. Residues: CASSEAGTGSYEQYF.

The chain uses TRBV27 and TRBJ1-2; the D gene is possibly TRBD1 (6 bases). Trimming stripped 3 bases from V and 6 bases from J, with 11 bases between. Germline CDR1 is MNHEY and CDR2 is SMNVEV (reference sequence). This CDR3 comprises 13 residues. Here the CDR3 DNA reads TGTGCCAGCAGTTTCGCAGGGGATGATGGCTACACCTTC. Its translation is CASSFAGDDGYTF.

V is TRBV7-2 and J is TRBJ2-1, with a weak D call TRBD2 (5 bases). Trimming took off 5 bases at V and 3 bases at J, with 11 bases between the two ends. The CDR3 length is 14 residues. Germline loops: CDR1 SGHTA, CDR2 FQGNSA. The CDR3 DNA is TGTGCCAGCAGCCCCGATCGGGGCTACAATGAGCAGTTCTTC. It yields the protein CASSPDRGYNEQFF.

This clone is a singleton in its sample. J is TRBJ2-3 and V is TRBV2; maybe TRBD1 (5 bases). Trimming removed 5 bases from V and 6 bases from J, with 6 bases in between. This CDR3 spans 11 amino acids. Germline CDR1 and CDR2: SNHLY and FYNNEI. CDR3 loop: CASSYRDTQYF. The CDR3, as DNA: TGTGCCAGCAGTTACAGGGATACGCAGTATTTT. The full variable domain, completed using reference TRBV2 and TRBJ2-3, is EPEVTQTPSHQVTQMGQEVILRCVPISNHLYFYWYRQILGQKVEFLVSFYNNEISEKSEIFDDQFSVERPDGSNFTLKIRSTKLEDSAMYFCASSYRDTQYFGPGTRLTVL.

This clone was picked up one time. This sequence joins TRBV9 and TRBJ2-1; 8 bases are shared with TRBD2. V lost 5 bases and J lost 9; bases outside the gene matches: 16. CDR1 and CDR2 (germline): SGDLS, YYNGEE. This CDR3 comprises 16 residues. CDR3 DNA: TGTGCCAGCAGTCTTAACCCGGGACTAGACGGTCCTGAGCAGTTCTTC. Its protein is CASSLNPGLDGPEQFF.

For the CDR3, the DNA is TGTGCCAGCAGAATCAGGGACGCCGATGGCTACACCTTC. Amino acids: CASRIRDADGYTF. The chain is built from TRBV12-3 or TRBV12-4 and TRBJ1-2, with D possibly TRBD1 on 5 matching bases. The CDR3 is made up of 13 amino acids. Trimming shortened V by 6 bases and J by 6 bases, and 14 bases separated the two germline ends.

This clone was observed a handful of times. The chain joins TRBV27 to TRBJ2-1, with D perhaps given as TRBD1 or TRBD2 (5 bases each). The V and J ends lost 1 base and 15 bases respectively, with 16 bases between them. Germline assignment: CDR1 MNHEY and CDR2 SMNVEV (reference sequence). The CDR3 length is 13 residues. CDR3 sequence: CASSLFLAQGWFF. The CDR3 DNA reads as TGTGCCAGCAGTTTATTTCTAGCCCAGGGCTGGTTCTTC.

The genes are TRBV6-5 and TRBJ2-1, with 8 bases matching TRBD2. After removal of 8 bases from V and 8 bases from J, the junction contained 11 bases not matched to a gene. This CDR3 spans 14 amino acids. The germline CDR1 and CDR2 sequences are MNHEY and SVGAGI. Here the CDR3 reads CASLPAGGTDEQFF. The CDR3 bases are TGTGCCAGCCTCCCCGCGGGAGGTACCGATGAGCAGTTCTTC.

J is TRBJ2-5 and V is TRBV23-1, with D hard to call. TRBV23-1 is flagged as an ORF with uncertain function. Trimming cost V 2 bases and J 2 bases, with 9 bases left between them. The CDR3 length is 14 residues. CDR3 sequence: CASSQRSRQETQYF. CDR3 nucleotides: TGCGCCAGCAGTCAAAGGTCCAGGCAAGAGACCCAGTACTTC.

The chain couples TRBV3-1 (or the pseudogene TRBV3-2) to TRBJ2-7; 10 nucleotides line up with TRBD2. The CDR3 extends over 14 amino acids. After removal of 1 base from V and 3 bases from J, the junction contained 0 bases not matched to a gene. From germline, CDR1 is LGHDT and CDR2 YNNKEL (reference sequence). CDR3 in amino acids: CASSQGTSGYEQYF. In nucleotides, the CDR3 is TGTGCCAGCAGCCAAGGGACTAGCGGCTACGAGCAGTACTTC.

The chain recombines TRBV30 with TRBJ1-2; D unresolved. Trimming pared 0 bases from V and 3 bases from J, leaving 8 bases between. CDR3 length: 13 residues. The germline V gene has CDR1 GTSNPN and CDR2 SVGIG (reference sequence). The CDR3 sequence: CAWSVRVYYGYTF. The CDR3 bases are TGTGCCTGGAGTGTACGGGTTTACTATGGCTACACCTTC.

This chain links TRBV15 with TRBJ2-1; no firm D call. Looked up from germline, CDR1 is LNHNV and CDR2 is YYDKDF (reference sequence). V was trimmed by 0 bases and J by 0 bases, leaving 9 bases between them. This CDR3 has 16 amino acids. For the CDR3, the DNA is TGTGCCACCAGCAGAGATTCGGGTGTCTCCTACAATGAGCAGTTCTTC. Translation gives CATSRDSGVSYNEQFF.

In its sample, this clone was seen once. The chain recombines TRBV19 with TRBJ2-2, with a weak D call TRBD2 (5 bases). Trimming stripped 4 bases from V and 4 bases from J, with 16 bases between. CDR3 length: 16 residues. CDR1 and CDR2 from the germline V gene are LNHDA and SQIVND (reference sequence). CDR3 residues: CASSTQGRRGTGELFF. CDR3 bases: TGTGCCAGTAGTACCCAAGGGCGCCGGGGCACCGGGGAGCTGTTTTTT.

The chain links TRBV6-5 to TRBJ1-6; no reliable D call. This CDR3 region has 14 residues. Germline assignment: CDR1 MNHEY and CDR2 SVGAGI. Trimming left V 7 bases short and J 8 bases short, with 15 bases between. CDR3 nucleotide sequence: TGTGCCAGCACCTCCCGGGGTGGGGATTCACCCCTCCACTTT. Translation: CASTSRGGDSPLHF.

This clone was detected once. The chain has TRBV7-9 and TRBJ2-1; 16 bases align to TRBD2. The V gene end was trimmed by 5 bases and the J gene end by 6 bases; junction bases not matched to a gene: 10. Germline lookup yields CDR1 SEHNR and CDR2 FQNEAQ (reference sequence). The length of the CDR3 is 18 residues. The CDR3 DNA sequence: TGTGCCAGCAGCCCAGGGACTAGCGGGGGGGATACCTCCAATGAGCAGTTCTTC. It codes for CASSPGTSGGDTSNEQFF.

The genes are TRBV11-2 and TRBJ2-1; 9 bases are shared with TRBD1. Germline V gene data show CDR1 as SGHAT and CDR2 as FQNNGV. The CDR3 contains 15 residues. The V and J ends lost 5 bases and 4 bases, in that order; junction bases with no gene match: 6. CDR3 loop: CASSHETGGYNEQFF. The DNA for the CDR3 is TGTGCCAGCAGCCACGAGACAGGGGGGTACAATGAGCAGTTCTTC.

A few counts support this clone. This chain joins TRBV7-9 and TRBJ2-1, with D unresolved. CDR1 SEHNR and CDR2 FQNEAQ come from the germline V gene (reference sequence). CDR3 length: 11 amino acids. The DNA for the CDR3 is TGTGCTGCGGAAACCTACAATGAGCAGTTCTTC. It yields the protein CAAETYNEQFF. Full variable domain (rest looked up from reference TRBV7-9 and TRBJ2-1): DTGVSQNPRHKITKRGQNVTFRCDPISEHNRLYWYRQTLGQGPEFLTYFQNEAQLEKSRLLSDRFSAERPKGSFSTLEIQRTEQGDSAMYLCAAETYNEQFFGPGTRLTVL.

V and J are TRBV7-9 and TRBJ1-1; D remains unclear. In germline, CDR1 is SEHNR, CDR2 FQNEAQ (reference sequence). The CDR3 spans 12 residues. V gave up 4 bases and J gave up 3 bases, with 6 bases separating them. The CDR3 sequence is CASSSYDTEAFF. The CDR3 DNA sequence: TGTGCCAGCAGCTCATATGACACTGAAGCTTTCTTT.